The entry below gives a single T cell receptor beta chain sequence along with its context. The sample originates from a study of T cell changes during pregnancy in multiple sclerosis. The CDR3 sequence is 15 residues long. V lost 6 bases, J lost 6 bases, and 7 bases stayed unmatched. Germline V gene sequence: CDR1 ENHRY, CDR2 SYGVKD. Libraries were prepared by immunoSEQ multiplex PCR; TCRdb keeps only in-frame clonotypes and omits some of them. The sample comprises more than 40,000 clones, approximately 90% of which are singletons, and about 0.6% rests with the top ten. This TCR was recovered from a female donor with multiple sclerosis, enrolled in a pregnancy study. The V call is TRBV10-3, the J call TRBJ1-4; 10 bases agree with TRBD1. The sample was CD4+ T cells from peripheral blood mononuclear cells, taken in the first trimester of pregnancy. CDR3 residues: CAISDPGQGHEKLFF. DNA for the CDR3: TGTGCCATCAGCGATCCGGGACAGGGGCATGAAAAACTGTTTTTT.